The 2 T cell receptor beta chains listed next were all sequenced from one sample in a study of cytomegalovirus exposure and HLA in healthy donors. Both 60 Vbeta primers and 13 Jbeta primers went into the PCR. Generated by immunoSEQ multiplex PCR, the TCRdb table keeps only in-frame clones and is missing some. Seen here are some 200,000 clones, over 70% observed once, and the top ten hold 3.8%. Sequenced sample: PBMCs. The receptors here all came from a man between 45 and 60 years old in good health and CMV-seronegative.

J is TRBJ2-5 and V is TRBV7-2; 8 bases agree with TRBD2. There are 16 residues in the CDR3. The germline V gene encodes CDR1 SGHTA and CDR2 FQGNSA. V was clipped by 4 bases and J by 2 bases; unmatched bases: 9. In DNA, the CDR3 is TGTGCCAGCAGCTCCTTACTAGCGGAAAAACAAGAGACCCAGTACTTC. It yields the protein CASSSLLAEKQETQYF.

This clone has only a few counts. Germline and junction disagree at one end, which may indicate a read error. The chain combines TRBV7-9 with TRBJ2-7; D is undetermined. Germline CDR1 reads SEHNR; CDR2 reads FQNEAQ (reference sequence). The CDR3 runs 13 residues. CDR3 sequence: CSSSLPGSYEQYF. The CDR3 DNA reads TGTTCCAGCAGCTTACCAGGATCCTACGAGCAGTACTTC.